One sample yielded the 13 T cell receptor beta chains listed below, sequenced in a study of T cells in Graves' hyperthyroidism and ophthalmopathy. From RNA transcripts, TCR beta CDR3 regions were amplified. The TCR CDR3 was amplified in a first-round RT-PCR using the HTBI primer set. MiXCR was run by TCRdb on the multiplex PCR reads, yielding one entry per CDR3 protein. The top ten clones hold 31% of a sample with 600,000 to 800,000 distinct CDR3 sequences, 35% of them seen once. Sequencing was performed on blood. The source is a woman aged 40 to 55 with Graves' hyperthyroidism.

The chain is built from TRBV7-2 and TRBJ2-7; D might be TRBD1 (6 bases). V was shortened by 7 bases and J by 1 base, with 14 bases between the two germline ends. Germline CDR1 is SGHTA and CDR2 is FQGNSA. The CDR3 consists of 14 residues. The CDR3 region has the DNA TGTGCCAGCACCGATAACAGGGAATCCTACGAGCAGTACTTC. This translates into CASTDNRESYEQYF. Complete variable domain (other parts from reference TRBV7-2 and TRBJ2-7): GAGVSQSPSNKVTEKGKDVELRCDPISGHTALYWYRQSLGQGLEFLIYFQGNSAPDKSGLPSDRFSAERTGGSVSTLTIQRTQQEDSAVYLCASTDNRESYEQYFGPGTRLTVT.

This chain links TRBV29-1 with TRBJ1-4; D ambiguous. The CDR3 is 15 amino acids. Germline CDR1 SQVTM, CDR2 ANQGSEA. V was clipped by 3 bases and J by 2 bases, with 13 bases between them. This chain's CDR3 is CSVETDGPTNEKLFF. As DNA, the CDR3 is TGCAGCGTTGAGACGGACGGGCCGACTAATGAAAAACTGTTTTTT.

This clonotype was counted between two and nine times. The J gene is TRBJ2-5, the V gene TRBV4-3, with TRBD1 as a possible D gene (5 bases). Germline assignment: CDR1 LGHNA and CDR2 YSLEER. Trimming shortened V by 2 bases and J by 7 bases, and 14 bases separated the two germline ends. The CDR3 contains 14 residues. CDR3 nucleotides: TGCGCCAGCAGCCAACCCTACAGGTCCGGGACCCAGTACTTC. Its translation: CASSQPYRSGTQYF.

Many counts were recorded for this clonotype. The V and J genes are TRBV7-2 and TRBJ1-5, with no clear D. Between the trimmed V and J ends, which lost 1 base and 5 bases, there was a span of 6 bases. Looked up from germline, CDR1 is SGHTA and CDR2 is FQGNSA. The CDR3 length is 13 residues. In DNA form, the CDR3 reads TGTGCCAGCAGCTTAGACTGGGATCAGCCCCAGCATTTT. This codes for CASSLDWDQPQHF.

The chain is built from TRBV6-6 and TRBJ1-1; no clear D gene. CDR1 is MNHNY, CDR2 SVGAGI, per germline (reference sequence). Trimming took 0 bases from V and 11 from J, leaving 13 bases between them. This CDR3 is 13 amino acids long. The CDR3 sequence: CASSYSNPPTAFF. DNA of the CDR3: TGTGCCAGCAGTTACTCGAACCCACCGACGGCTTTCTTT.

The V and J genes are TRBV29-1 and TRBJ1-5; TRBD1 agrees at 8 bases. V trimming: 6 bases; J trimming: 5 bases; junction bases outside the gene matches: 3. Germline V gene sequence: CDR1 SQVTM, CDR2 ANQGSEA. The CDR3 covers 12 residues. The CDR3 loop is CSVTDRDQPQHF. The CDR3 DNA is TGCAGCGTCACGGACAGGGATCAGCCCCAGCATTTT.

The chain is built from TRBV12-3 or TRBV12-4 and TRBJ2-5; tentative D call: TRBD1 (6 bases). The CDR3 covers 17 residues. V was clipped by 4 bases and J by 5 bases, with 23 bases between them. Written as DNA, the CDR3 is TGTGCCAGCAGTTCCCCAGCCGAACAGGGCTCGACGGAGACCCAGTACTTC. It is translated as CASSSPAEQGSTETQYF.

J is TRBJ1-2 and V is TRBV6-5; tentatively, D is TRBD1 (5 bases). Trimming took off 6 bases at V and 4 bases at J, with 21 bases between the two ends. This CDR3 has 16 amino acids. Germline loops: CDR1 MNHEY, CDR2 SVGAGI. This CDR3 is CASSRLKGRAFYGYTF. The DNA of the CDR3 is TGTGCCAGCAGCCGCTTGAAGGGACGGGCCTTCTATGGCTACACCTTC.

In this sample, this clonotype turned up many times. The chain recombines TRBV2 with TRBJ1-1; possible D gene TRBD1, 6 bases. CDR1 is SNHLY, CDR2 FYNNEI, per germline. With 3 bases removed from V and 3 bases from J, the gap between germline ends came to 11 bases. This CDR3 contains 14 residues. The CDR3 sequence: CASSDPGHYTEAFF. Written as DNA, the CDR3 is TGTGCCAGCAGTGACCCGGGACACTACACTGAAGCTTTCTTT.

This clonotype came up a few times. The J gene is TRBJ1-2, the V gene TRBV2; 7 bases map to TRBD1. Per germline, CDR1 SNHLY and CDR2 FYNNEI. The trim removed 6 bases at V and 1 base at J, leaving 8 bases unmatched. The CDR3 consists of 15 residues. The CDR3 sequence: CASSATGTVNYGYTF. CDR3 bases: TGTGCCAGCAGCGCTACCGGGACAGTTAACTATGGCTACACCTTC.

Ten or more counts support this clonotype. This sequence joins TRBV29-1 and TRBJ2-7; TRBD2 agrees at 11 bases. The ends lost 6 bases at V and 6 bases at J; junction bases unmatched: 10. The germline gives CDR1 SQVTM, CDR2 ANQGSEA. This CDR3 comprises 14 residues. The CDR3, as DNA: TGCAGCGTCGCAACACTAGCGGGAGAATCCGAGCAGTACTTC. Residues: CSVATLAGESEQYF.

This clonotype was observed many times. The chain employs TRBV15 and TRBJ2-2, with D possibly TRBD1 on 5 matching bases. The CDR3 is made up of 13 amino acids. Per germline, CDR1 LNHNV and CDR2 YYDKDF (reference sequence). V lost 0 bases and J lost 13, with 12 bases in between. CDR3 nucleotide sequence: TGTGCCACCAGCAGAGATCGAGTGGGGCGGCTGTTTTTT. Translating gives CATSRDRVGRLFF. The variable domain in full, completed from reference TRBV15 and TRBJ2-2, reads DAMVIQNPRYQVTQFGKPVTLSCSQTLNHNVMYWYQQKSSQAPKLLFHYYDKDFNNEADTPDNFQSRRPNTSFCFLDIRSPGLGDTAMYLCATSRDRVGRLFFGEGSRLTVL.

As concerns this clonotype: The junction differs from germline at one of its ends, possibly a read error. This sequence joins TRBV7-9 and TRBJ1-5; 7 nucleotides line up with TRBD1. The CDR3 contains 16 residues. Looked up from germline, CDR1 is SEHNR and CDR2 is FQNEAQ (reference sequence). As DNA, the CDR3 is TGCGCCAGCAGCCAAGGGTCTTCGGCGGACAGGCAGCCCCAGCATTTT. Its translation is CASSQGSSADRQPQHF.